Listed below are T cell receptor beta chains from one sample, sequenced in a study of cytomegalovirus exposure and HLA in healthy donors. This table comes from immunoSEQ multiplex PCR, and its TCRdb copy is limited to in-frame clones, with some not included. The sample contains about 69,000 clones, 60% to 75% of which appear only once. Sample: PBMCs. These receptors were taken from a woman between 55 and 75 years old in good health and CMV-seropositive. CDR3s include the opening cysteine and the closing phenylalanine or tryptophan. D genes are given only for firm matches. Clone size, where shown, is once, few, many, or a class for clones that have expanded.

v_call	d_call	j_call	clone_size	cdr3_nt	cdr3_aa
TRBV9	NA	TRBJ2-1	NA	TGTGCCAGCAGCCGGCGGGATCGGTACAATGAGCAGTTCTTC	CASSRRDRYNEQFF
TRBV5-1	TRBD2	TRBJ2-1	few	TGCGCCAGCAGCTTGGCCTTGGGCGGGGGGTCCTACAATGAGCAGTTCTTC	CASSLALGGGSYNEQFF
TRBV7-2	NA	TRBJ1-4	NA	TGTGCCAGCAGCGCAACCGGGACTAATGAAAAACTGTTTTTT	CASSATGTNEKLFF
TRBV6-5	TRBD1	TRBJ1-1	few	TGTGCCAGCAGTCCCCAGGGGGGTGAAGCTTTCTTT	CASSPQGGEAFF
TRBV14	NA	TRBJ1-1	NA	TGTGCCAGCAGCCAAGAAGCTATGAACACTGAAGCTTTCTTT	CASSQEAMNTEAFF
TRBV2	TRBD1	TRBJ1-5	NA	TGTGCCAGCAGTGGGACAGGGGGACGAAGCAATCAGCCCCAGCATTTT	CASSGTGGRSNQPQHF
TRBV30	TRBD1	TRBJ1-5	NA	TGTGCCTGGAGTCCCCCCTCCGGGACAGGGCGCAATCAGCCCCAGCATTTT	CAWSPPSGTGRNQPQHF
TRBV9	NA	TRBJ2-1	NA	TGTGCCAGCAGCCTCTCTACGGGGGAGCAGTTCTTC	CASSLSTGEQFF
TRBV30	NA	TRBJ1-1	NA	TGTGCTGTCCTCGTGGGGAGGAGACTAACTTTCTTT	CAVLVGRRLTFF
TRBV5-1	NA	TRBJ2-7	NA	TGCGCCAGCAGCGGCGGCGGGGCGGGCTACGAGCAGTACTTC	CASSGGGAGYEQYF
TRBV27	NA	TRBJ2-7	few	TGTGCCAGCAGTCCCACCGGCGGGGTCAAGATCGGCGAGCAGTACTTC	CASSPTGGVKIGEQYF
TRBV6-1	TRBD1	TRBJ1-1	NA	TGTGCCAGCAGTCCGAACGACAGGGCAGCTTTCTTT	CASSPNDRAAFF
TRBV6-4	NA	TRBJ1-2	NA	TGTGCCTCCAAACCCGTCTCAGGGGTCGGCCATGGCTACACCTTC	CASKPVSGVGHGYTF
TRBV6-5	TRBD1	TRBJ1-1	NA	TGTGCCAGCAGGGTCGGGACAGTGAACACTGAAGCTTTCTTT	CASRVGTVNTEAFF
TRBV19	NA	TRBJ2-5	NA	TGTGCCAGAGGAGGGCCAGAGACCCAGTACTTC	CARGGPETQYF
TRBV5-6	NA	TRBJ2-7	NA	TGTGCCAGCAGCCCGCAGCAGGGATCCTACGAGCAGTACTTC	CASSPQQGSYEQYF
TRBV4-1	NA	TRBJ1-2	NA	TGCGCCAGCAGCCAAGAGGGGCGTTATGGCTACACCTTC	CASSQEGRYGYTF
TRBV19	TRBD1	TRBJ2-5	NA	TGTGCCAGTAGTCCGCGGACAGGGGGCCAAGAGACCCAGTACTTC	CASSPRTGGQETQYF
TRBV4-2	TRBD1	TRBJ1-4	NA	TGTGCCAGCAGCCAACTGACCTTCCGGACAGGGGCTAAAGAAAAACTGTTTTTT	CASSQLTFRTGAKEKLFF
TRBV5-1	TRBD1	TRBJ1-2	few	TGCGCCAGCAGCTTAGACAGGGGGCATGGCTACACCTTC	CASSLDRGHGYTF
TRBV2	NA	TRBJ2-1	few	TGTGCCAGTACGGCGTGGCGGGACAATGAGCAGTTCTTC	CASTAWRDNEQFF
TRBV5-1	NA	TRBJ2-1	NA	TGCGCCAGCAGCATGGGCGGGATTTACAATGAGCAGTTCTTC	CASSMGGIYNEQFF
TRBV18	NA	TRBJ2-5	NA	TGTGCCAGCTCACCACCGACAGATCAAGAGACCCAGTACTTC	CASSPPTDQETQYF
TRBV4-2	TRBD1	TRBJ1-4	NA	TGTGCCAGCAGCCAAGATGGGGACAGGGGTGAAAAACTGTTTTTT	CASSQDGDRGEKLFF
TRBV25-1	NA	TRBJ1-5	few	TGTGCCAGCAGAGAGACAGGAAGCAATCAGCCCCAGCATTTT	CASRETGSNQPQHF
TRBV6-1	NA	TRBJ1-2	NA	TGTGCCAGCAGTGACAGTCACTATGGCTACACCTTC	CASSDSHYGYTF
TRBV6-1	TRBD1	TRBJ1-2	NA	TGTGCCAGCAGTGACAGGGGGCAGCCCTATGGCTACACCTTC	CASSDRGQPYGYTF
TRBV4-2	TRBD1	TRBJ2-3	NA	TGTGCCAGCAGCCAAGGGCAAACAGGGGGAGATACGCAGTATTTT	CASSQGQTGGDTQYF
TRBV5-1	TRBD1	TRBJ1-5	NA	TGCGCCAGCAGCCTCATGACAGGGCCCAATCAGCCCCAGCATTTT	CASSLMTGPNQPQHF
TRBV5-1	TRBD1	TRBJ2-2	once	TGCGCCAGCGGAACCGGGACAGGGACGACCGGGGAGCTGTTTTTT	CASGTGTGTTGELFF
TRBV29-1	NA	TRBJ2-3	once	TGCAGCGTTGAACTGGGGGGAGATACGCAGTATTTT	CSVELGGDTQYF
TRBV25-1	TRBD2	TRBJ2-7	NA	TGTGCCAGCAGTGGTCCTCTAGGGGCGGGGGGGACCTACTACGAGCAGTACTTC	CASSGPLGAGGTYYEQYF
TRBV19	TRBD1	TRBJ1-5	NA	TGTGACAGTAGTACCGACAGGGGCGACAATCAGCCCCAGCATTTT	CDSSTDRGDNQPQHF
TRBV9	NA	TRBJ2-2	once	TGTGCCAGCAGCGTAGTCCTAGGGAACACCGGGGAGCTGTTTTTT	CASSVVLGNTGELFF
TRBV7-2	TRBD1	TRBJ1-5	once	TGTGCCAGCAGCGGGGACAGGGGGAGGCCCCAGCATTTT	CASSGDRGRPQHF
TRBV19	NA	TRBJ1-3	NA	TGTGCCAGTAGTATAGCTCCCAGCTCTGGAAACACCATATATTTT	CASSIAPSSGNTIYF
TRBV1	NA	TRBJ2-2	NA	TGCACCAGCAGAGAAACAGGGGGCTCCTTCAACACCGGGGAGCTGTTTTTT	CTSRETGGSFNTGELFF
TRBV18	TRBD1	TRBJ1-3	NA	TGTGCCAGCTCACCGGACAGGGGGAAAGGAAACACCATATATTTT	CASSPDRGKGNTIYF
TRBV30	NA	TRBJ1-1	NA	TGTGCCTGGAAGGAGTCGAACACTGAAGCTTTCTTT	CAWKESNTEAFF
TRBV7-9	TRBD2	TRBJ2-3	NA	TGTGCCAGCAGCTCCGGACTAGCGGGGGGGACAGATACGCAGTATTTT	CASSSGLAGGTDTQYF
TRBV11-2	TRBD1	TRBJ2-1	NA	TGTGCCAGCAGCTTAGTGGGGGGGACAGGGGGAAGTGGGAATGAGCAGTTCTTC	CASSLVGGTGGSGNEQFF
TRBV5-1	NA	TRBJ2-2	once	TGCGCCAGCAGCCCCGACAGTGTGAACACCGGGGAGCTGTTTTTT	CASSPDSVNTGELFF
TRBV7-8	NA	TRBJ1-4	NA	TGTGCCAGCAGCCGTGGAGTGGCAACTAATGAAAAACTGTTTTTT	CASSRGVATNEKLFF
TRBV28	NA	TRBJ1-5	NA	TGTGCCAGCAGTTGGGGGGATAGCAATCAGCCCCAGCATTTT	CASSWGDSNQPQHF
TRBV19	TRBD1	TRBJ2-5	NA	TGTGCCAGTAGTTGGACAGGAGAGGGGGAGACCCAGTACTTC	CASSWTGEGETQYF
TRBV2	TRBD1	TRBJ1-5	NA	TGTGCCAGCAGGGACAGGGTCGATCAGCCCCAGCATTTT	CASRDRVDQPQHF
TRBV19	TRBD1	TRBJ2-3	NA	TGTGCCAGTAGGGACAGGAGCACAGATACGCAGTATTTT	CASRDRSTDTQYF
TRBV6-5	TRBD1	TRBJ1-2	NA	TGTGCCAGCAGTCGACAGGGAGGAGGCTATGGCTACACCTTC	CASSRQGGGYGYTF
TRBV10-1	NA	TRBJ1-5	NA	TGCGCCAGCAGTGTGCGGGGAGACCAGCCCCAGCATTTT	CASSVRGDQPQHF
TRBV6-1	NA	TRBJ2-1	NA	TGTGCCAGCAGCCAAGGGGAGGAGAATGAGCAGTTCTTC	CASSQGEENEQFF
TRBV13	NA	TRBJ1-4	NA	TGTGCCAGCAGCCTACGTGGGAGTAATGAAAAACTGTTTTTT	CASSLRGSNEKLFF
TRBV30	NA	TRBJ2-3	few	TGTGCCTGGAGTCCGGCGGGGTTAACGATAGGTACAGATACGCAGTATTTT	CAWSPAGLTIGTDTQYF
TRBV11-3	NA	TRBJ2-3	NA	TGTGCCAGCAGCTTAGGCGGCATCGGCAGGGCTGGAGATACGCAGTATTTT	CASSLGGIGRAGDTQYF
TRBV6-5	NA	TRBJ1-1	NA	TGTGCCAGCAGAGGGGTTAAAGCTTTCTTT	CASRGVKAFF
TRBV4-2	NA	TRBJ1-4	NA	TGTGCCAGCAGCCAAGATCTTGAAAAACTGTTTTTT	CASSQDLEKLFF
TRBV7-9	TRBD1	TRBJ2-1	NA	TGTGCCAGCAGCTTTAGGACCGGGACAGAGTACAATGAGCAGTTCTTC	CASSFRTGTEYNEQFF
TRBV5-6	TRBD1	TRBJ2-7	NA	TGTGCCAGCAGCTTACAGGGGTTTCGGGCCTACGAGCAGTACTTC	CASSLQGFRAYEQYF
TRBV5-8	NA	TRBJ2-7	NA	TGTGCCAGCAGCTCTTGGACAAATTCCTACGAGCAGTACTTC	CASSSWTNSYEQYF
TRBV7-7	TRBD1	TRBJ2-3	few	TGTGCTAGCAGCCCCGGACAGGGAATGGATACGCAGTATTTT	CASSPGQGMDTQYF